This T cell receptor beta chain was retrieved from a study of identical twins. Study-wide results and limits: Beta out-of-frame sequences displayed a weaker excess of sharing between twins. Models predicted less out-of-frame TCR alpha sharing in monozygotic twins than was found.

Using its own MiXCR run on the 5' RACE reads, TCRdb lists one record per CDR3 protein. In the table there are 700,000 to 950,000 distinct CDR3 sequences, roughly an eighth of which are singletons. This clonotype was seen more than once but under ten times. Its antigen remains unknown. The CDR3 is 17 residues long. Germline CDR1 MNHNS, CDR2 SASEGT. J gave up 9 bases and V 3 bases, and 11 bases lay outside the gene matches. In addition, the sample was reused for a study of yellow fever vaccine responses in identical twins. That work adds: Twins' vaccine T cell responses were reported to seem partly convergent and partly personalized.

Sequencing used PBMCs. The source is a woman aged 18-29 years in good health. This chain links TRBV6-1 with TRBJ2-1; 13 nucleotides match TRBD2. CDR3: CASSDLVLAGGPLEQFF. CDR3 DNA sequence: TGTGCCAGCAGTGACCTGGTACTAGCGGGAGGGCCCCTTGAGCAGTTCTTC.